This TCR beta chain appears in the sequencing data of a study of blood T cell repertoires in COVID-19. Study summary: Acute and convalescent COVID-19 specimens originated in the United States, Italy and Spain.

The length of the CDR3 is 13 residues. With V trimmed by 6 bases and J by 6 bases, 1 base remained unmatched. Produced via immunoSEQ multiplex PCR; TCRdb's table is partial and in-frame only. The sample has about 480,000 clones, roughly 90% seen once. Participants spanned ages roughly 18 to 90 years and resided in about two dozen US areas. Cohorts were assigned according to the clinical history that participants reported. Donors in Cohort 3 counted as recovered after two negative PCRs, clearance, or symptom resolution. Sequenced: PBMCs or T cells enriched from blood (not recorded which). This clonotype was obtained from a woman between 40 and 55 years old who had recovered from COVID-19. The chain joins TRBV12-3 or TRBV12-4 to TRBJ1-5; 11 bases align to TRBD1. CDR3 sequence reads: CASRGQGGQPQHF. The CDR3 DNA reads TGTGCCAGCAGGGGACAGGGGGGTCAGCCCCAGCATTTT.